This section outlines one T cell receptor beta chain sequence together with its context. Its antigen is not yet known. Per-nucleotide qualities are absent, and no much larger clonotype sits a single base away. Genomic DNA was isolated from the sorted cells so that the TCRbeta CDR3 region could be sequenced. TCRbeta CDR3 regions were sequenced using the immunoSEQ Assay. Held by TCRdb, this immuneACCESS table contains in-frame sequences only and omits some clones. Under half of the omission traces to an unresolved V gene where checked; the cause of the rest is unknown. In this sample the table shows some 61,000 clones, approximately 90% of which occur a single time. The top ten clonotypes cover approximately 5% of the sample. Patients with autoimmune disease history or receiving systemic immunosuppression were excluded from the trial. Peripheral blood for TCR sequencing was drawn from every dose cohort at baseline, at cycle 4 day 1 and at cycle 7 day 1. The samples were drawn from a first-in-human, open-label, multicenter phase I dose-escalation trial of ivuxolimab. Adults with locally advanced or metastatic melanoma, renal cell carcinoma, hepatocellular carcinoma or head and neck squamous cell carcinoma were enrolled in the trial. Before TCR sequencing, CD4+ and CD8+ T cells were separately sorted from peripheral blood.

These data belong to a study of OX40 agonist ivuxolimab in advanced cancers. For context, the study as a whole: Ivuxolimab, which targeted the costimulatory receptor OX40 (CD134), was an agonistic, fully human IgG2 monoclonal antibody. Intravenous ivuxolimab was administered to patients every 2 weeks at six dose levels: 0.01, 0.1, 0.3, 1.5, 3 and 10 mg/kg. Among the roughly 52 dose-escalation patients, roughly 20 had hepatocellular carcinoma, approximately 15 melanoma, 9 renal cell carcinoma and 9 head and neck cancer. In the dose-escalation cohort, approximately 83% of patients were male, and the mean age was roughly 60 years with a range of about 20 to 80. Prior anti-PD-1, anti-PD-L1 or anti-CTLA-4 therapy was permitted, and checkpoint inhibitors had been received by 40% to 50% of dose-escalation patients. Partial responses were achieved by three dose-escalation patients, of whom one had hepatocellular carcinoma and two had cutaneous melanoma. Peripheral TCRbeta sequencing was intended to test whether TCR sequence diversity was altered and clonal T-cell expansion was caused by ivuxolimab. The paper describes the monotherapy dose-escalation part (N of about 47 patients) of the phase I trial of ivuxolimab. What the research found in general, with its limitations: In the 0.1-3.0 mg/kg groups, partial responders were among the patients with the lowest normalized peripheral clonal expansion, particularly in CD8+ T cells. At doses of 0.1 to 3.0 mg/kg, clonal expansion of both CD4+ and CD8+ T cells in blood was seen between baseline and week 6. Low levels of normalized T-cell clonal expansion were also seen in some patients who did not respond. After ivuxolimab, more expanded clones were found on average in CD8+ T cells than in CD4+ T cells. The antigen specificity of the peripheral T cells that underwent clonal expansion was not determined.

Per the germline V gene, SQVTM is the CDR1 and ANQGSEA is the CDR2. The junction shows trimming of 4 bases on V and 5 bases on J, plus 11 bases between the germline ends. Spanning cysteine to phenylalanine, the CDR3 consists of 12 amino acids. This entry keeps only the CDR3 DNA: 36 bases, framed from base 1. This TCR was sampled from an adult with an advanced solid tumor such as melanoma, head and neck, liver or kidney cancer. The chain uses TRBV29-1 and TRBJ1-2; matching of 6 bases hints at TRBD1 as the D gene. Sample: CD4+ or CD8+ T cells sorted from blood, taken in a trial of the OX40 agonist ivuxolimab. The CDR3 amino acid sequence is: CSVGGGSYGYTF. The nucleotide sequence is given as TGCAGCGTTGGGGGGGGCTCTTATGGCTACACCTTC.